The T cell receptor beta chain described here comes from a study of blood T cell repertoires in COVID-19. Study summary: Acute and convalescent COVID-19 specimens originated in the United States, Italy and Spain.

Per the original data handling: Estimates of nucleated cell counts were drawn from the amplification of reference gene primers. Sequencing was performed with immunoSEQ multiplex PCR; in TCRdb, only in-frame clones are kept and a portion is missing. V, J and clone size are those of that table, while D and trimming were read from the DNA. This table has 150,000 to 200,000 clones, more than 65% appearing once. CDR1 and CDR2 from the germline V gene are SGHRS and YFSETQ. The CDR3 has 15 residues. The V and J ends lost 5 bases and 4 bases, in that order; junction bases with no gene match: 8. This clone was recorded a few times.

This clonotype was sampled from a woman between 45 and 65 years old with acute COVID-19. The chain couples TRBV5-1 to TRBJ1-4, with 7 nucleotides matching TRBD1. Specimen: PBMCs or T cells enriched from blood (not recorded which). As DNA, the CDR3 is TGCGCCAGCAGACCTCCGGGACAGAATAATGAAAAACTGTTTTTT. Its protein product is CASRPPGQNNEKLFF.